This entry is about one T cell receptor beta chain. The specificity of this receptor is unknown. Per-nucleotide qualities are absent, and no much larger clonotype sits a single base away. These data belong to a study of T-cell memory formation after mild COVID-19 (dated by TCRdb to the early 2020s). Background on the whole study: TCR sequence clusters from the two donors were found to be largely donor specific. In a couple of donors, T-cell clones that expanded and contracted after mild COVID-19 were tracked by sequencing TCRalpha and TCRbeta repertoires over time. Two young, previously healthy adult volunteers made up the cohort, one male and one female. The investigation overall reported the following: Clones contracting from day 15 to 85 had balanced CD4/CD8 phenotypes, while a second wave expanding from day 15 to 37 was biased towards CD4+. Contracting CD4+ clones appeared mostly in the CM and EM memory subsets, whereas CD8+ clones were enriched in EMRA. SARS-CoV-2 specificity was not confirmed for the second-wave clones peaking on day 37. The study covered only two mild cases, and larger cohorts including severe cases with pre-infection samples were considered necessary. Some responding clones were detected in pre-infection memory, suggesting pre-existing cross-reactive memory T cells joined the SARS-CoV-2 response.

Ficoll-Paque density gradient centrifugation was the method used to isolate PBMCs. Sequencing was carried out with an Illumina NovaSeq 6000. Using 5'RACE with constant-segment primers, TCRalpha and TCRbeta cDNA libraries were constructed, with sample barcodes and unique molecular identifiers added in the process. RNA was extracted from every sample with Trizol reagent. The libraries were amplified in two PCR steps, and the second step added a second sample barcode and Illumina TruSeq adapters. Sequencing of libraries was performed on an Illumina NovaSeq with 2 x 150 bp paired-end reads. Per the authors' processing: Demultiplexing of reads and collapsing into UMI-guided consensus sequences were performed with migec v1.2.7. Using mixcr v2.1.11, UMI consensuses were aligned to TRA and TRB V and J templates and then assembled into clonotypes. A clonotype was counted as expanded or contracted only if both edgeR and NoisET called the change significant, with noise models trained on biological replicates. For edgeR calls, the thresholds were a false discovery rate-adjusted p below 0.01 and a log2 fold-change of 1. As an exploratory analysis of dynamics, max-normalized trajectories of the 1000 most abundant clonotypes were examined with PCA combined with hierarchical clustering. Each responding clone was given a CD4 or CD8 phenotype based on the CD4+ and CD8+ repertoires, which had been sequenced separately. TCRdb reran the public reads through fastp at Q25 and MiXCR, keeping productive beta chains. Each CDR3 protein gets just one entry, which takes the most common genes and DNA from the rows behind it. TCRdb's processing, not the authors', yielded these V and J calls. In this sample the table shows under 550,000 distinct CDR3 sequences, 15% to 20% of which occur a single time. About 12% of the sample comes from the top ten.

The CDR3 measures 13 amino acids from cysteine to phenylalanine. The read is trimmed to its CDR3 DNA, 39 bases read in frame from base 1. The germline V gene (reference sequence) provides CDR1 DFQATT and CDR2 SNEGSKA. V and J are truncated by 6 bases and 1 base respectively, leaving an intervening sequence of 13 bases. The sequence joins TRBV20-1 to TRBJ2-7; the D gene is perhaps TRBD2, from 5 matching bases. The TCR originated in an adult woman who had mild COVID-19 (a few samples of this study predate the infection). The sample titles of this study are shuffled in the database, so cell type and time point are left out; the donor was told from shared clones. Sequencing was carried out using PBMCs or a T cell subset sorted from them (not recorded which). The CDR3 region has the sequence CSAPPGNSYEQYF. The sequenced DNA is TGCAGTGCCCCACCGGGGAATTCCTACGAGCAGTACTTC.